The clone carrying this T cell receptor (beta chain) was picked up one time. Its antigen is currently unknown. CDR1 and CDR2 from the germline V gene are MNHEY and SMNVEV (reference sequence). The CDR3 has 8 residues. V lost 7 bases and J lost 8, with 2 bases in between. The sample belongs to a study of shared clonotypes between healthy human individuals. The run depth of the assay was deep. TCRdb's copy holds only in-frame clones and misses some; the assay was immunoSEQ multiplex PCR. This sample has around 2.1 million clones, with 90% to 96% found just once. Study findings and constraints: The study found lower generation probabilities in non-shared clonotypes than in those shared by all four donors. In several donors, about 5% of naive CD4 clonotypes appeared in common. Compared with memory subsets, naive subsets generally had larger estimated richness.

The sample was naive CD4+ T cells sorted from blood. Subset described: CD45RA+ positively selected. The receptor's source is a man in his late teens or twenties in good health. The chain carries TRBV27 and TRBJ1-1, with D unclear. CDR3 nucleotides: TGTGCCAGCACCGAAGCTTTCTTT. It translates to CASTEAFF.